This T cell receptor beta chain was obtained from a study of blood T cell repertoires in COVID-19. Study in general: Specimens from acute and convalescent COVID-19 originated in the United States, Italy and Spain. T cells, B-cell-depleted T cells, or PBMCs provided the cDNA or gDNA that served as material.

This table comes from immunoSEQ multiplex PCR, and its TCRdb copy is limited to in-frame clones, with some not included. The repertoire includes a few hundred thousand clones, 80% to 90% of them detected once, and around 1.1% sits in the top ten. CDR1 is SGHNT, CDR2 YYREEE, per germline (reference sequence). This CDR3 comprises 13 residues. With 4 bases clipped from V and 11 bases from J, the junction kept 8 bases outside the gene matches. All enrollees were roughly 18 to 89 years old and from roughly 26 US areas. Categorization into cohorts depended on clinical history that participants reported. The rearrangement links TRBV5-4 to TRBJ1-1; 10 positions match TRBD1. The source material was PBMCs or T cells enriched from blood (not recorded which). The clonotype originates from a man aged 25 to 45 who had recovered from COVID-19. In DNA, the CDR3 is TGTGCCAGCAGCCGGGACAGGGGCGTAGCGGCTTTCTTT. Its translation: CASSRDRGVAAFF.